The present T cell receptor (beta chain) was sequenced within a study of cytomegalovirus exposure and HLA in healthy donors. As to this clone: Its matching antigen is unknown. The junction and the germline gene differ at one end; a read error may be behind it.

PCR was performed using 60 Vbeta and 13 Jbeta primers. Data came from immunoSEQ multiplex PCR; TCRdb stores just in-frame clones and leaves some out. The table has 140,000 to 150,000 clones, roughly 79% seen once. Study-wide results and limits: Information on immune exposure was restricted to one variable (CMV serostatus).

Sample: PBMCs. The receptor was derived from a woman between 35 and 50 years old in good health and CMV-seropositive.

The CDR3 spells CASSSSGGTFAEAQYF. In DNA form, the CDR3 reads TGTGCCAGCAGTTCTAGCGGGGGGACTTTCGCAGAGGCCCAGTACTTC. The gene calls are TRBV7-6 and TRBJ2-5, with 11 bases lining up with TRBD2. The V gene's germline CDR1 is SGHVS and CDR2 FNYEAQ. There are 16 residues in the CDR3.